Below are 29 T cell receptor beta chains sequenced from a single sample in a study of high-grade serous ovarian cancer treatment subgroups (dated by TCRdb to the early 2020s). The tumor samples were collected prior to definitive surgery or chemotherapy. The library was produced with the immunoSEQ multiplex PCR assay. TCRdb took this table from immuneACCESS and kept in-frame rearrangements with V and J called. Such tables lack part of the clones; where checked against another copy, unresolved V genes explain under half of the gap, and the rest is unexplained. The sample table shows about 40,000 clones, and approximately 81% are seen once. The top ten clonotypes cover 3.1% of the sample. Sequences were obtained from tumor tissue. Receptors originate from a human donor with high-grade serous ovarian cancer.

The chain couples TRBV18 to TRBJ1-1, with no clear D. The germline V gene has CDR1 KGHSH and CDR2 LQKENI. The CDR3 is 13 amino acids. Trimming stripped 5 bases from V and 1 base from J, with 8 bases between. The CDR3 loop reads CASSTQWNTEAFF. The CDR3 DNA follows: TGTGCCAGCTCAACACAGTGGAACACTGAAGCTTTCTTT.

The chain has TRBV7-6 and TRBJ1-5; 9 nucleotides align to TRBD1. This CDR3 spans 15 amino acids. CDR1 is SGHVS and CDR2 is FNYEAQ in the germline V gene. Trimming cost V 4 bases and J 3 bases; bases outside gene matches: 4. The CDR3 reads CASSSGTGINQPQHF. In DNA form, the CDR3 reads TGTGCCAGCAGCTCCGGGACAGGGATCAATCAGCCCCAGCATTTT.

This rearrangement joins TRBV7-9 to TRBJ2-6, with 10 bases fitting TRBD1. Germline CDR1 and CDR2: SEHNR and FQNEAQ (reference sequence). V was pared by 6 bases and J by 3 bases, with 8 bases of the junction left unmatched. The CDR3 runs to 17 residues. CDR3 DNA sequence: TGTGCCAGCAGATCGGGACAGGGGCAACTTGGGGCCAACGTCCTGACTTTC. Translating it yields CASRSGQGQLGANVLTF.

The V call is TRBV18, the J call TRBJ1-5; tentatively, D is TRBD1 (6 bases). The germline V gene encodes CDR1 KGHSH and CDR2 LQKENI. The CDR3 length is 16 residues. Deletions cut 6 bases from V and 1 base from J, with 16 bases between. CDR3 coding DNA: TGTGCCAGCTCCCCCGGGGGGGGGCGAAGCAATCAGCCCCAGCATTTT. It codes for CASSPGGGRSNQPQHF.

In this sample, this clone turned up once. The J gene is TRBJ2-3, the V gene TRBV21-1; the tabulated D call, TRBD1, remains unverified against the DNA. TRBV21-1 is termed a pseudogene. This CDR3 comprises 12 residues. The CDR3 here is CARDRNTDTQYF. In DNA, the CDR3 is TGTGCCAGGGACAGGAACACAGATACGCAGTATTTT.

The V gene is TRBV28, the J gene TRBJ1-1, with 9 positions matching TRBD1. The V segment lost 2 bases and the J segment 6 bases; nucleotides outside the gene matches: 16. The CDR3 length is 18 residues. Germline loops: CDR1 MDHEN, CDR2 SYDVKM. The CDR3, as DNA: TGTGCCAGCAGTTTAAGACAGGGGGTTAGTCGGGTTCTCTCTGAAGCTTTCTTT. Translated: CASSLRQGVSRVLSEAFF. Filled out from reference TRBV28 and TRBJ1-1, the complete variable domain reads DVKVTQSSRYLVKRTGEKVFLECVQDMDHENMFWYRQDPGLGLRLIYFSYDVKMKEKGDIPEGYSVSREKKERFSLILESASTNQTSMYLCASSLRQGVSRVLSEAFFGQGTRLTVV.

The chain joins TRBV4-3 to TRBJ2-1; 7 bases match TRBD2. The CDR3 covers 15 residues. The ends lost 8 bases at V and 9 bases at J; junction bases unmatched: 16. Germline lookup yields CDR1 LGHNA and CDR2 YSLEER. DNA of the CDR3: TGCGCCAGCGAAGTTCTGGCGGGGGTTGGGGGTGAGCAGTTCTTC. Translated: CASEVLAGVGGEQFF.

The V gene is TRBV6-1, the J gene TRBJ2-7, with TRBD1 matching 7 bases. The CDR3 has 17 amino acids. Losses at the gene ends were 4 bases for V and 0 bases for J; bases not matched to a gene: 12. CDR1 MNHNS and CDR2 SASEGT come from the germline V gene. The CDR3 reads CASSAPQQGPGSYEQYF. CDR3 DNA sequence: TGTGCCAGCAGTGCTCCCCAACAGGGGCCGGGCTCCTACGAGCAGTACTTC.

This clone was counted a single time. The chain recombines TRBV28 with TRBJ2-1, with 8 nucleotides matching TRBD1. Trimming at V came to 6 bases and at J to 8 bases, leaving 6 bases not matched to a gene. This CDR3 has 13 residues. Per the germline V gene, CDR1 is MDHEN and CDR2 is SYDVKM. The CDR3: CASSTDRVDEQFF. The DNA of the CDR3 is TGTGCCAGCAGCACGGACAGGGTCGATGAGCAGTTCTTC.

This chain connects TRBV28 to TRBJ2-2, with unresolved D. The CDR3 covers 15 residues. Trimming cost V 5 bases and J 0 bases, with 10 bases left between them. In germline, CDR1 is MDHEN, CDR2 SYDVKM. In nucleotides, the CDR3 is TGTGCCAGCAGTCCCCGAGCCGCGAACACCGGGGAGCTGTTTTTT. It codes for CASSPRAANTGELFF. Full variable domain (outside the CDR3, taken from reference TRBV28 and TRBJ2-2): DVKVTQSSRYLVKRTGEKVFLECVQDMDHENMFWYRQDPGLGLRLIYFSYDVKMKEKGDIPEGYSVSREKKERFSLILESASTNQTSMYLCASSPRAANTGELFFGEGSRLTVL.

J is TRBJ2-3 and V is TRBV6-6; D gene ambiguous. Trimming shortened V by 2 bases and J by 2 bases, and 11 bases separated the two germline ends. The CDR3 runs to 15 residues. The germline V gene has CDR1 MNHNY and CDR2 SVGAGI (reference sequence). The CDR3 DNA follows: TGTGCCAGCAGTTACGAAATCGACTCCACAGATACGCAGTATTTT. Translating it yields CASSYEIDSTDTQYF.

The chain recombines TRBV2 with TRBJ2-7; D may match TRBD1 or TRBD2 (5 bases each). The CDR3 has 14 residues. V lost 2 bases to trimming and J lost 1 base, with 9 bases between them. Germline values: CDR1 SNHLY, CDR2 FYNNEI. DNA for the CDR3: TGTGCCAGCAGTGAACAGGGAGAGTCCTACGAGCAGTACTTC. Amino acid sequence: CASSEQGESYEQYF.

The CDR3 DNA reads as TGTGCCAGCAGCGTAGGAGGTGGCAATGAGCAGTTCTTC. It specifies CASSVGGGNEQFF. The chain carries TRBV9 and TRBJ2-1; D unresolved. Germline values: CDR1 SGDLS, CDR2 YYNGEE. The CDR3 runs to 13 residues. Trimming removed 0 bases from V and 6 bases from J, with 7 bases in between.

The chain uses TRBV5-1 and TRBJ1-2, with TRBD1 as a possible D gene (6 bases). The germline V gene encodes CDR1 SGHRS and CDR2 YFSETQ. CDR3 length: 13 amino acids. Trimming took 4 bases from V and 5 from J, leaving 12 bases between them. The CDR3 nucleotides are TGCGCCAGCAGCCCGACAGGACCATATGGCTACACCTTC. Translating it yields CASSPTGPYGYTF.

The rearrangement uses TRBV11-3 and TRBJ2-7, with D possibly being TRBD1 (5 bases). Germline lookup yields CDR1 SGHNT and CDR2 YENEEA. This CDR3 is built from 13 residues. V was shortened by 2 bases and J by 3 bases, with 8 bases between the two germline ends. CDR3 coding DNA: TGTGCCAGCAGCTTACTAGACAGCTACGAGCAGTACTTC. As protein: CASSLLDSYEQYF.

The chain has TRBV4-2 and TRBJ2-1; TRBD2 aligns across 7 bases. Germline values: CDR1 LGHNA, CDR2 YNFKEQ. CDR3 length: 17 residues. J was trimmed by 1 base and V by 0 bases; bases with no gene match: 6. The CDR3 here is CASSQDLRGSSYNEQFF. The CDR3 bases are TGTGCCAGCAGCCAAGATCTTCGCGGGAGTTCCTACAATGAGCAGTTCTTC.

The chain carries TRBV14 and TRBJ1-3; D is possibly TRBD1 (5 bases). The V end was cut by 0 bases, the J end by 0 bases, with 12 bases between. Germline V lookup: CDR1 SGHDN, CDR2 FVKESK. The CDR3 extends over 17 amino acids. CDR3 residues: CASSQEMGPSSGNTIYF. The CDR3 DNA follows: TGTGCCAGCAGCCAAGAGATGGGGCCGAGCTCTGGAAACACCATATATTTT.

DNA of the CDR3: TGTGCCAGCAGCCAAGGGACCGGGCCTCTCTGGGAGCAGTACTTC. Translated, it gives CASSQGTGPLWEQYF. The gene calls are TRBV11-3 and TRBJ2-7; D may be TRBD1 or TRBD2 (5 bases each). V lost 5 bases to trimming and J lost 7 bases, with 21 bases between them. CDR1 SGHNT and CDR2 YENEEA come from the germline V gene. There are 15 residues in the CDR3.

The CDR3 loop is CASSYGAGGIYEQYF. The DNA of the CDR3 is TGTGCCAGCAGCTATGGAGCGGGAGGGATCTACGAGCAGTACTTC. The chain uses TRBV5-6 and TRBJ2-7; 10 bases fit TRBD2. J lost 3 bases, V lost 3 bases, and 6 bases had no gene match. CDR1 SGHDT and CDR2 YYEEEE come from the germline V gene. CDR3 length equals 15 residues. The whole variable domain, filled in from reference TRBV5-6 and TRBJ2-7, reads DAGVTQSPTHLIKTRGQQVTLRCSPKSGHDTVSWYQQALGQGPQFIFQYYEEEERQRGNFPDRFSGHQFPNYSSELNVNALLLGDSALYLCASSYGAGGIYEQYFGPGTRLTVT.

The V gene is TRBV30, the J gene TRBJ2-1; maybe TRBD1 (5 bases). The germline V and J ends were trimmed by 3 bases and 4 bases, with 19 bases remaining between them. Germline CDR1 is GTSNPN and CDR2 is SVGIG (reference sequence). The CDR3 runs 16 residues. The CDR3, as DNA: TGTGCCTGGAGCCCTACCCGTAAGGGGCTTTACAATGAGCAGTTCTTC. Translating gives CAWSPTRKGLYNEQFF.

This clone was observed a few times. V gene TRBV6-1 combines with J gene TRBJ1-2, with a tentative D call TRBD1 (5 bases). Trimming pared 2 bases from V and 0 bases from J, leaving 10 bases between. Looked up from germline, CDR1 is MNHNS and CDR2 is SASEGT. This CDR3 has 15 residues. DNA for the CDR3: TGTGCCAGCAGTGAAAGGGCAGGGTCTAACTATGGCTACACCTTC. Its translation is CASSERAGSNYGYTF.

This rearrangement joins TRBV6-5 to TRBJ1-1, with TRBD1 as a possible D gene (5 bases). The CDR3 loop spans 13 amino acids. Trimming removed 6 bases from V and 2 bases from J, with 10 bases in between. The germline V gene encodes CDR1 MNHEY and CDR2 SVGAGI. The CDR3 sequence is CASSQGVNTEAFF. For the CDR3, the DNA is TGTGCCAGCAGCCAGGGAGTTAACACTGAAGCTTTCTTT.

This clone was observed a handful of times. This chain links TRBV5-4 with TRBJ1-2; D not resolved. The CDR3 covers 11 residues. The germline CDR1 and CDR2 sequences are SGHNT and YYREEE (reference sequence). V was clipped by 2 bases and J by 9 bases, with 8 bases between them. This chain's CDR3 is CASSLETRYTF. In nucleotides, the CDR3 is TGTGCCAGCAGCTTAGAAACCCGCTACACCTTC.

This chain joins TRBV6-6 and TRBJ2-5, with D perhaps matching TRBD1 or TRBD2 (5 bases each). The ends were cut back, 6 bases at V and 4 bases at J, with 15 bases in the middle. The germline V gene encodes CDR1 MNHNY and CDR2 SVGAGI (reference sequence). The CDR3 extends over 14 amino acids. The chain's CDR3 is CASSTGYRGETQYF. CDR3 DNA sequence: TGTGCCAGCAGCACGGGGTATAGGGGAGAGACCCAGTACTTC.

The rearrangement links TRBV11-3 to TRBJ2-3; the D call may be TRBD1 or TRBD2 (5 bases each). V shed 3 bases and J shed 0 bases, with 19 bases lying between them. The CDR3 loop spans 18 amino acids. The germline V gene encodes CDR1 SGHNT and CDR2 YENEEA. The CDR3 protein is CASSFESKRGPSTDTQYF. In DNA, the CDR3 is TGTGCCAGCAGCTTTGAATCCAAACGGGGCCCTAGCACAGATACGCAGTATTTT.

This clone appeared once. V is TRBV29-1 and J is TRBJ2-1; 9 bases agree with TRBD2. The CDR3 sequence is 16 residues long. Germline CDR1 reads SQVTM; CDR2 reads ANQGSEA. V lost 7 bases, J lost 0 bases, and 10 bases stayed unmatched. The CDR3 nucleotides read TGCAGCGCCATAACTAGCGGGCATAGCTCCTACAATGAGCAGTTCTTC. As protein: CSAITSGHSSYNEQFF.

This chain uses TRBV29-1 with TRBJ1-2, with unresolved D. Germline CDR1 SQVTM, CDR2 ANQGSEA. The CDR3 loop spans 12 amino acids. Trimming removed 4 bases at V and 8 bases at J, with 14 bases between. CDR3 region: CSVVPWSDGYTF. CDR3 bases: TGCAGCGTTGTACCCTGGTCCGACGGCTACACCTTC.

This clone was recorded a few times. The V gene is TRBV5-4, the J gene TRBJ1-2, with 7 bases that match TRBD1. Germline V gene data show CDR1 as SGHNT and CDR2 as YYREEE (reference sequence). J gave up 6 bases and V 3 bases, and 8 bases lay outside the gene matches. The CDR3 sequence is 14 residues long. CDR3 residues: CASSYQQGIHGYTF. The CDR3 DNA follows: TGTGCCAGCAGCTACCAACAGGGGATTCATGGCTACACCTTC.

The chain joins TRBV20-1 to TRBJ2-3, with D uncertain. Per germline, CDR1 DFQATT and CDR2 SNEGSKA (reference sequence). Trimming pared 1 base from V and 6 bases from J, leaving 5 bases between. The CDR3 loop spans 11 amino acids. This chain's CDR3 is CSARVQDTQYF. CDR3 bases: TGCAGTGCTAGAGTGCAGGATACGCAGTATTTT.